This entry is about one TCR beta chain. This CDR3 has 16 residues. The germline V gene encodes CDR1 ENHRY and CDR2 SYGVKD. Trimming cost V 1 base and J 1 base, with 13 bases left between them. Samples had at least 6.5 million PBMCs isolated from them. Per sample, at least 5 micrograms of total RNA were extracted. A J-beta primer mix and a sample-barcoded 5' primer were used in a second PCR of about 7 to 12 cycles. TCRdb processed the 5' RACE reads anew with MiXCR; each CDR3 protein has one entry. This repertoire shows about 1.5 million distinct CDR3 sequences, about 42% found once; its top ten account for about 4%. This specimen belongs to a study of blood T cells in healthy people across ages.

The TCR comes from a woman aged 18-30 years in good health. Sample: blood. J is TRBJ1-1 and V is TRBV10-3; D ambiguous. CDR3: CAISEFMGRTNTEAFF. The CDR3 bases are TGTGCCATCAGTGAGTTTATGGGCAGAACGAACACTGAAGCTTTCTTT.